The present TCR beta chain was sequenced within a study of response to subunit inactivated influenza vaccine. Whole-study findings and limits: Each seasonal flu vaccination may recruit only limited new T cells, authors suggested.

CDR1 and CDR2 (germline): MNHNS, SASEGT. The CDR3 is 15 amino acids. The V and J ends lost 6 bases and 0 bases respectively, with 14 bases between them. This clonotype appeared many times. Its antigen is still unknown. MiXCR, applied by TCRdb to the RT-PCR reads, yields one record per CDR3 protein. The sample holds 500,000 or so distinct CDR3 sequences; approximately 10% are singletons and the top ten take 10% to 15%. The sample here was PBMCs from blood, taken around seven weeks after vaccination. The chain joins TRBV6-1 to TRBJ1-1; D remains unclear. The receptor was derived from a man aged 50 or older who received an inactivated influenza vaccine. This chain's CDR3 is CASREGSSMNTEAFF. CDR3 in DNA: TGTGCCAGCAGGGAGGGCAGTTCCATGAACACTGAAGCTTTCTTT.